The source of this T cell receptor beta chain is a study of T-cell reconstitution after alpha-beta-depleted transplantation in children. The CDR3 consists of 15 residues. Germline CDR1 and CDR2: LGHDT and YNNKEL (reference sequence). Concerning this clonotype itself: One end of the junction varies from germline; a read error may be responsible.

Researchers prepared the TCRbeta library using unique molecular identifiers, the study reports. TCRdb reprocessed the PCR reads via MiXCR and lists one record per CDR3 protein. The profile shows around 340,000 distinct CDR3 sequences, roughly 13% of them singletons. The sequences come from PBMCs, collected from the stem cell graft. The TCR was taken from a human donor who donated a stem cell graft to a child with Fanconi anemia. The rearrangement links TRBV3-1 to TRBJ1-5; no firm D call. In nucleotides, the CDR3 is TGTGCCTGCAGCCAAACACTGACGGCCAATCAGCCCCAGCATTTT. Translated: CACSQTLTANQPQHF.